The rows below give T cell receptor beta chains drawn from one sample of a study of T cells after yellow fever vaccination. TCRdb reprocessed the 5' RACE reads with MiXCR, giving one entry per CDR3 protein. The repertoire holds over 65,000 distinct CDR3 sequences, less than 15% seen once, with roughly 25% in the top ten. The material sequenced was CD8+ T cells not binding an NS4B(214-222) dextramer, sorted from PBMCs, taken 21 days after the first yellow fever vaccination. These receptors all stem from a man between 18 and 35 years old who received the YFV17D yellow fever vaccine. CDR3s include the opening cysteine and the closing phenylalanine or tryptophan. D genes are given only for firm matches. Clone size appears in some rows only: once, few, many, or a class for an expanded clone.

TRBV6-2/TRBV6-3	-	-	TRBJ2-2	TGTGCCAGCCTCCACCCCCCGTCGAACACCGGGGAGCTGTTTTTT	CASLHPPSNTGELFF
TRBV10-2	-	-	TRBJ2-7	TGCGCCAGCAGGGACCCCGGGGGAACCTACGAGCAGTACTTC	CASRDPGGTYEQYF
TRBV7-6	TRBD2	few	TRBJ2-3	TGTGCCAGCAGCTTTAGCGGGGTGCGTCCAGATACGCAGTATTTT	CASSFSGVRPDTQYF
TRBV3-1	TRBD2	-	TRBJ2-7	TGTGCCAGCAGCCAAGGTAGCGGGGCTTCCTACGAGCAGTACTTC	CASSQGSGASYEQYF
TRBV7-9	TRBD1	few	TRBJ2-3	TGTGCCAGCAGCCTGACAGGGGCGGGAGATACGCAGTATTTT	CASSLTGAGDTQYF
TRBV10-3	TRBD2	few	TRBJ2-1	TGTGCCATCAGTGAGTCGGATAGACTAGCGGGGCGGCTGGATGAGCAGTTCTTC	CAISESDRLAGRLDEQFF
TRBV3-1	-	few	TRBJ2-3	TGTGCCAGCAGCCAAAGCCAGATAGTAAAGGACCCCACAGATACGCAGTATTTT	CASSQSQIVKDPTDTQYF
TRBV7-6	-	-	TRBJ2-1	TGTGCCAGCAGCTTAGGGGTCAACAATGAGCAGTTCTTC	CASSLGVNNEQFF
TRBV29-1	-	-	TRBJ2-2	TGCAGCGTTTTCGGGGGTGTAATCGGGGAGCTGTTTTTT	CSVFGGVIGELFF
TRBV12-3/TRBV12-4	-	many	TRBJ1-2	TGTGCCAGCACCCTCCAGACCGGGGTTAACTATGGCTACACCTTC	CASTLQTGVNYGYTF
TRBV2	TRBD2	-	TRBJ2-3	TGTGCCAGCAGTTTGACTAGCGGGGCCTCGGATACGCAGTATTTT	CASSLTSGASDTQYF
TRBV6-5	TRBD2	many	TRBJ2-1	TGTGCCAGCAGTTGGACTAGCGGGGGGGCTAATGAGCAGTTCTTC	CASSWTSGGANEQFF
TRBV2	-	-	TRBJ1-2	TGTGCCAGCAGTGGAGCTGGGGGCAATGGCTACACCTTC	CASSGAGGNGYTF
TRBV18	-	-	TRBJ1-5	TGTGCCAGCTCACCAGAGGAGGTCGGGGGCGATAGTCAGCCCCAGCATTTT	CASSPEEVGGDSQPQHF
TRBV24-1	TRBD1	-	TRBJ2-2	TGTGCCACCAGTGATTCGGGACAGGGTGAAACCGGGGAGCTGTTTTTT	CATSDSGQGETGELFF
TRBV19	-	-	TRBJ1-1	TGTGCCAGTAGTATGAGCTCGGGGTACACTGAAGCTTTCTTT	CASSMSSGYTEAFF
TRBV10-1	-	few	TRBJ2-1	TGCGCCAGCAGCAGTCATAGCTCCTACAATGAGCAGTTCTTC	CASSSHSSYNEQFF
TRBV7-8	TRBD1	few	TRBJ2-2	TGTGCCAGCAGCCTCCCGGGACAGGGAAGCGAGAGGGAGCTGTTTTTT	CASSLPGQGSERELFF
TRBV29-1	TRBD2	-	TRBJ2-4	TGCAGCGCCGCCGGGGGGGCAGGCCTAAACATTCAGTACTTC	CSAAGGAGLNIQYF
TRBV7-9	-	few	TRBJ2-5	TGTGCCAGCAGCTTAGTAAACAGGGAGTTGGAGACCCAGTACTTC	CASSLVNRELETQYF
TRBV5-1	-	-	TRBJ2-2	TGCGCCAGCCGGACACTGAACACCGGGGAGCTGTTTTTT	CASRTLNTGELFF
TRBV12-3/TRBV12-4	-	few	TRBJ1-4	TGTGCCAGCAAAAGGGCAGGGAATGAAAAACTGTTTTTT	CASKRAGNEKLFF
TRBV20-1	TRBD2	once	TRBJ2-3	TGCAGTGCTCCCTGGGACATAGCGGGGGCGAACACAGATACGCAGTATTTT	CSAPWDIAGANTDTQYF
TRBV12-3/TRBV12-4	TRBD2	few	TRBJ2-1	TGTGCCAGCAGTCTTCATAGCGGGGAGGGCTACAATGAGCAGTTCTTC	CASSLHSGEGYNEQFF
TRBV7-6	TRBD1	once	TRBJ2-2	TGTGCCAGCAGCCCCCCGGGGACAGGGCCGAACACCGGGGAGCTGTTTTTT	CASSPPGTGPNTGELFF
TRBV18	TRBD1	few	TRBJ2-7	TGTGCCAGCTCCCCGCCGACAGGGCCATCCTCCTACGAGCAGTACTTC	CASSPPTGPSSYEQYF
TRBV7-3	TRBD2	-	TRBJ2-5	TGTGCCAGCAAAGCTAGCGGGGGGCTGTGGGAGACCCAGTACTTC	CASKASGGLWETQYF
TRBV7-9	-	few	TRBJ1-1	TGTGCCAGCAGCATGGGGCCTGAAGCTTTCTTT	CASSMGPEAFF
TRBV5-1	-	few	TRBJ2-6	TGCGCCAGCAGCTTGGCCCAGAACTCTGGGGCCAACGTCCTGACTTTC	CASSLAQNSGANVLTF
TRBV5-5	-	-	TRBJ1-2	TGTGCCAGCAGCTTCTCTCGTTACCCTTCCTATGGCTACACCTTC	CASSFSRYPSYGYTF
TRBV6-1	-	-	TRBJ2-1	TGTGCCAGCAGTCCTAGGACTGACAATGAGCAGTTCTTC	CASSPRTDNEQFF
TRBV5-5	TRBD1	-	TRBJ1-2	TGTGCCAGCAGCTTAGGGACAGGGATTGGCTACACCTTC	CASSLGTGIGYTF
TRBV6-2/TRBV6-3	-	-	TRBJ2-4	TGTGCCAGCAGTTACTTTGGAGGAAACAAAAACATTCAGTACTTC	CASSYFGGNKNIQYF
TRBV5-5	-	-	TRBJ2-5	TGTGCCAGCAGAGGGGCAGGGACGGAGACCCAGTACTTC	CASRGAGTETQYF
TRBV5-4	-	few	TRBJ2-1	TGTGCCAGCAGCGGTGACGATAGCTCCTACAATGAGCAGTTCTTC	CASSGDDSSYNEQFF
TRBV6-5	-	few	TRBJ1-5	TGTGCCAGCAGAGGCATAGGGACACTCTGGAATCAGCCCCAGCATTTT	CASRGIGTLWNQPQHF
TRBV13	TRBD1	-	TRBJ1-3	TGTGCCAGCAGCACCGGACAGGGGGCGGTTAGGACTGGAAACACCATATATTTT	CASSTGQGAVRTGNTIYF
TRBV11-3	TRBD2	few	TRBJ2-1	TGTGCCAGCAGTCCCGGGAGCGGGGGGCTCAATGAGCAGTTCTTC	CASSPGSGGLNEQFF
TRBV4-2	-	few	TRBJ1-3	TGTGCCAGCAGCCAAGAATCGCAGGCCACTTTCTCTGGAAACACCATATATTTT	CASSQESQATFSGNTIYF
TRBV20-1	TRBD1	-	TRBJ2-4	TGCAGTGCTAGACCCCGGACAGGGAGAAAAAACATTCAGTACTTC	CSARPRTGRKNIQYF
TRBV4-3	-	-	TRBJ1-1	TGCGCCAGCAGCCGAGAGTGGGCGGCAAACACTGAAGCTTTCTTT	CASSREWAANTEAFF
TRBV21-1	-	-	TRBJ2-2	TGTGCCAGCAGCGCCGGGGGGATCTGGGAGCTGTTTTTT	CASSAGGIWELFF
TRBV9	TRBD2	few	TRBJ2-5	TGTGCCAGCAGCGTAGTCGGGGGGGCCCAAGAGACCCAGTACTTC	CASSVVGGAQETQYF
TRBV6-5	-	few	TRBJ1-2	TGTGCCAGCAGTTACTCGATCAGCGTAGAGGATGGCTACACCTTC	CASSYSISVEDGYTF
TRBV4-2	TRBD1	-	TRBJ1-4	TGTGCCAGCAGCCACGGGACAGGAACTAATGAAGGGTTTTTT	CASSHGTGTNEGFF